This T cell receptor beta chain was identified in a study of T-cell reconstitution after alpha-beta-depleted transplantation in children. Unique molecular identifiers were used to barcode this TCRbeta library. A single record per CDR3 protein comes from TCRdb applying MiXCR to the PCR reads. The table lists 500,000 to 600,000 distinct CDR3 sequences, about 30% of them singletons. Trimming removed 2 bases at V and 7 bases at J, with 14 bases between. This CDR3 is built from 14 residues. Looked up from germline, CDR1 is MNHEY and CDR2 is SVGAGI. This chain uses TRBV6-5 with TRBJ1-2, with D perhaps TRBD1 (6 bases). Sequencing used PBMCs from the stem cell graft donor, obtained from the stem cell graft. The TCR comes from a human donor who donated a stem cell graft to a child with aplastic anemia. The CDR3 DNA is TGTGCCAGCAGTTACGATACAGGGAGTGCTGGCTACACCTTC. Amino acids: CASSYDTGSAGYTF.